What follows are 22 T cell receptor beta chains derived from one specimen sequenced in a study of blood T cell repertoires in COVID-19 (dated by TCRdb to 2020 to 2021). The receptor library was made with the immunoSEQ multiplex PCR assay. TCRdb provides this immuneACCESS table in a form limited to in-frame rearrangements. Some clones are lacking; in checked studies, under half of them reflect an unresolved V gene, and why the rest are absent is not known. The sample records 100,000 to 130,000 clones, 80% to 85% of which are singletons. Around 4.4% of the sample comes from the top ten. The sequencing input was peripheral blood. These receptors all stem from a human donor in a cohort sampled during active COVID-19.

The V call is TRBV28, the J call TRBJ1-2; D gene uncertain. Trimming stripped 3 bases from V and 0 bases from J, with 11 bases between. Germline V gene data show CDR1 as MDHEN and CDR2 as SYDVKM. The CDR3 length is 15 residues. The CDR3 reads CASSFSSGTNYGYTF. The CDR3 DNA follows: TGTGCCAGCAGTTTTTCTTCAGGAACTAACTATGGCTACACCTTC.

The rearrangement uses TRBV5-5 and TRBJ2-7; D perhaps matches TRBD2 (6 bases). The CDR3 is 13 residues long. In germline, CDR1 is SGHKS, CDR2 YYEKEE (reference sequence). Trimming cost V 5 bases and J 1 base, with 10 bases left between them. Here the CDR3 reads CASRGTVSYEQYF. The CDR3 DNA sequence: TGTGCCAGCAGGGGGACTGTTTCCTACGAGCAGTACTTC.

The chain combines TRBV5-1 with TRBJ2-2; D is unresolved. Germline values: CDR1 SGHRS, CDR2 YFSETQ. Trimming stripped 1 base from V and 3 bases from J, with 4 bases between. CDR3 length equals 13 residues. The CDR3 spells CASSLLDTGELFF. In nucleotides, the CDR3 is TGCGCCAGCAGCTTGCTCGACACCGGGGAGCTGTTTTTT.

Here the CDR3 DNA reads TGTGCCAGCAGTTACACCCCACAGGGAGGGGACACTGAAGCTTTCTTT. It is translated as CASSYTPQGGDTEAFF. V and J are TRBV6-2 or TRBV6-3 and TRBJ1-1; TRBD1 is a possible D gene (6 bases). Trimming took 2 bases from V and 3 from J, leaving 16 bases between them. This CDR3 is built from 16 residues. CDR1 and CDR2 (germline): MNHEY, SVGEGT.

The V and J genes are TRBV10-3 and TRBJ2-2, with 11 bases identical to TRBD2. Germline CDR1 ENHRY, CDR2 SYGVKD. The CDR3 has 16 amino acids. Germline trimming cut 6 bases from V and 3 bases from J; bases unmatched to any gene: 6. The CDR3 bases are TGTGCCATCAGGGGTAGCGGGAGGGGTTACACCGGGGAGCTGTTTTTT. It yields the protein CAIRGSGRGYTGELFF.

V usage is TRBV7-2 and J usage is TRBJ1-1; possibly TRBD1 for D (5 bases). The CDR3 loop spans 13 amino acids. Trimming pared 7 bases from V and 10 bases from J, leaving 19 bases between. Germline CDR1 reads SGHTA; CDR2 reads FQGNSA. This CDR3 is CASTRGAGGAAFF. CDR3 nucleotide sequence: TGTGCCAGCACCCGAGGGGCGGGGGGTGCAGCTTTCTTT.

V and J are TRBV5-6 and TRBJ2-5; D is unresolved. Deletions cut 0 bases from V and 9 bases from J, with 9 bases between. From germline, CDR1 is SGHDT and CDR2 YYEEEE. The CDR3 is made up of 12 amino acids. The DNA of the CDR3 is TGTGCCAGCAGCTTGGGTCAGGCTCCCCAGTACTTC. Its translation: CASSLGQAPQYF.

This clone was recorded once. CDR3 sequence (DNA): TGTGCCACCAGCATAGGGGGCGCGACCGAAAAACTGTTTTTT. Its translation is CATSIGGATEKLFF. J is TRBJ1-4 and V is TRBV15, with 7 bases identical to TRBD1. The CDR3 has 14 residues. Germline CDR1 and CDR2: LNHNV and YYDKDF (reference sequence). J gave up 8 bases and V 4 bases, and 7 bases lay outside the gene matches.

The rearrangement joins TRBV3-1 (or the pseudogene TRBV3-2) to TRBJ1-3, with D perhaps matching TRBD1 (5 bases). Trimming removed 2 bases at V and 0 bases at J, with 23 bases between. This CDR3 has 20 residues. The germline V gene encodes CDR1 LGHDT and CDR2 YNNKEL (reference sequence). CDR3 DNA: TGTGCCAGCAGCCAAATTCCCTACACCAGGGTCCAAAGCTCTGGAAACACCATATATTTT. Its protein product is CASSQIPYTRVQSSGNTIYF.

V gene TRBV6-5 combines with J gene TRBJ2-7; 7 nucleotides agree with TRBD2. V shed 2 bases and J 2 bases; nucleotides not matched to a gene: 6. The length of the CDR3 is 15 residues. The V gene's germline CDR1 is MNHEY and CDR2 SVGAGI. Here the CDR3 DNA reads TGTGCCAGCAGTTACCCCCTAGCGGACCCCTACGAGCAGTACTTC. Translated: CASSYPLADPYEQYF.

The CDR3: CASNSEGQVAGEQFF. CDR3 DNA sequence: TGTGCCAGCAATTCGGAGGGCCAGGTGGCGGGTGAGCAGTTCTTC. V gene TRBV2 combines with J gene TRBJ2-1; possible D gene TRBD2, 6 bases. The CDR3 runs to 15 residues. V dropped 7 bases and J dropped 9 bases, with 22 bases sitting between them. The germline V gene has CDR1 SNHLY and CDR2 FYNNEI.

There are a few counts of this clone. The rearrangement links TRBV5-3 to TRBJ2-7; 7 bases fit TRBD1. TRBV5-3 is noted as an ORF with a role that remains uncertain. V was pared by 4 bases and J by 3 bases, with 10 bases of the junction left unmatched. The CDR3 is 15 amino acids. This CDR3 is CARSPGRTGVYEQYV. DNA for the CDR3: TGTGCCAGAAGCCCGGGCCGGACAGGAGTCTACGAGCAGTACGTC.

The V and J genes are TRBV20-1 and TRBJ2-7; D is possibly TRBD2 (5 bases). The CDR3 is 14 residues long. V lost 3 bases and J 2 bases, leaving 14 bases between the germline ends. Germline assignment: CDR1 DFQATT and CDR2 SNEGSKA (reference sequence). This chain's CDR3 is CSASGGRATYEQYF. The CDR3 DNA sequence: TGCAGTGCTAGTGGCGGGCGGGCGACCTACGAGCAGTACTTC.

This clone has more than one count but fewer than ten. At one end the junction does not follow the germline gene, possibly because of a read error. CDR3 bases: TGTGCCAGCAGCTTGGCCTGGACAGGGGGCTTAAACTTC. Protein sequence: CASSLAWTGGLNF. The chain uses TRBV5-4 and TRBJ1-2, with 11 bases lining up with TRBD1. The CDR3 spans 13 residues. Germline V lookup: CDR1 SGHNT, CDR2 YYREEE (reference sequence).

This CDR3 reads CASSLVFTGELFF. CDR3 bases: TGTGCCAGCAGCTTAGTCTTCACCGGGGAGCTGTTTTTT. This chain uses TRBV11-3 with TRBJ2-2; D remains ambiguous. The germline gives CDR1 SGHNT, CDR2 YENEEA. This CDR3 spans 13 amino acids. V dropped 1 base and J dropped 4 bases, with 4 bases sitting between them.

The chain recombines TRBV4-3 with TRBJ1-1; TRBD1 agrees at 8 bases. The J segment lost 5 bases and the V segment lost 2 bases, leaving 7 bases of the junction unmatched. From germline, CDR1 is LGHNA and CDR2 YSLEER. There are 15 residues in the CDR3. This CDR3 is CASSQLSTGETEAFF. The CDR3 coding sequence is TGCGCCAGCAGCCAACTGTCGACAGGGGAAACTGAAGCTTTCTTT.

This sequence joins TRBV18 and TRBJ1-6, with D unresolved. Looked up from germline, CDR1 is KGHSH and CDR2 is LQKENI. Deletions cut 0 bases from V and 4 bases from J, with 7 bases between. This CDR3 has 15 amino acids. CDR3 protein: CASSPPSGYNSPLHF. CDR3 nucleotide sequence: TGTGCCAGCTCACCACCCTCAGGATATAATTCACCCCTCCACTTT.

The V call is TRBV7-2, the J call TRBJ2-2; TRBD1 matches 8 bases. CDR3 size: 14 residues. J was trimmed by 4 bases and V by 4 bases; bases with no gene match: 2. Looked up from germline, CDR1 is SGHTA and CDR2 is FQGNSA. CDR3 region: CASSSGGRTGELFF. The CDR3, as DNA: TGTGCCAGCAGCTCAGGGGGCCGCACCGGGGAGCTGTTTTTT.

The chain couples TRBV5-1 to TRBJ2-3; TRBD1 aligns across 12 bases. Trimming removed 3 bases from V and 1 base from J; junction bases left unmatched: 12. Germline CDR1 is SGHRS and CDR2 is YFSETQ. The CDR3 has 19 residues. CDR3 nucleotides: TGCGCCAGCAGCTCCCCCCCGGGACAGGGGGCCTGGGGCACAGATACGCAGTATTTT. This codes for CASSSPPGQGAWGTDTQYF. The full variable domain, its missing parts supplied by reference TRBV5-1 and TRBJ2-3, is KAGVTQTPRYLIKTRGQQVTLSCSPISGHRSVSWYQQTPGQGLQFLFEYFSETQRNKGNFPGRFSGRQFSNSRSEMNVSTLELGDSALYLCASSSPPGQGAWGTDTQYFGPGTRLTVL.

V gene TRBV19 combines with J gene TRBJ1-3, with TRBD1 matching 9 bases. Germline V gene lookup returns CDR1 LNHDA and CDR2 SQIVND (reference sequence). J gave up 1 base and V 5 bases, and 6 bases lay outside the gene matches. CDR3 size: 16 residues. CDR3 nucleotide sequence: TGTGCCAGTAGTCCGGGGACAGGGACATCTGGAAACACCATATATTTT. The encoded protein is CASSPGTGTSGNTIYF.

This clone has only one observation. V usage is TRBV19 and J usage is TRBJ1-1; no clear D. Germline CDR1 is LNHDA and CDR2 is SQIVND (reference sequence). The CDR3 has 11 amino acids. Trimming left V 6 bases short and J 1 base short, with 3 bases between. This CDR3 reads CASRRNTEAFF. DNA of the CDR3: TGTGCCAGTAGGAGGAACACTGAAGCTTTCTTT.

The chain recombines TRBV4-1 with TRBJ2-7, with 13 nucleotides matching TRBD2. Germline trimming cut 2 bases from V and 5 bases from J; bases unmatched to any gene: 3. There are 15 residues in the CDR3. Germline loops: CDR1 MGHRA, CDR2 YSYEKL. CDR3 DNA sequence: TGCGCCAGCAGCCAATCCGGGACTAGCGGGAACGAGCAGTACGTC. It encodes CASSQSGTSGNEQYV.